This TCR beta chain was retrieved from a study of blood T cell repertoires in COVID-19. Looking at the study overall: Samples of COVID-19 (acute and convalescent) were obtained from the United States, Italy and Spain.

Assay used: immunoSEQ multiplex PCR; TCRdb lists only in-frame clones, some missing. The sample consists of under 250,000 clones, 70% to 90% of them appearing once. V lost 6 bases, J lost 2 bases, and 1 base stayed unmatched. The V gene's germline CDR1 is MDHEN and CDR2 SYDVKM. The CDR3 spans 14 residues. The receptor comes from a man aged 35-49 years who had recovered from COVID-19. The chain carries TRBV28 and TRBJ2-7; 13 bases line up with TRBD2. Sequenced: PBMCs or T cells enriched from blood (not recorded which). The CDR3, as DNA: TGTGCCAGCAGAACTAGCGGGAGGGCCTACGAGCAGTACTTC. Protein: CASRTSGRAYEQYF.